This TCR beta chain came from a study of radiation and T cells in renal cell carcinoma. Study findings and constraints: Tumor samples were small regions of around 0.91 g. Dominant CDR3 motifs occupied more repertoire in irradiated than control tumors.

Using immunoSEQ multiplex PCR, the repertoire was profiled, and TCRdb retains in-frame clones only, with some absent. The data contain 18,000 or so clones, about 50% of them singletons. The table lists this clone with a few counts. As yet, its antigen is unknown. Germline values: CDR1 LGHNA, CDR2 YSLEER. The trim removed 3 bases at V and 1 base at J, leaving 8 bases unmatched. The CDR3 runs to 17 residues. Treatment in this sample: 15 Gy SBRT to primary tumor, nephrectomy 4 weeks later. The chain is built from TRBV4-3 and TRBJ2-5, with 10 nucleotides matching TRBD2. The receptor's source is a middle-aged man with renal cell carcinoma. The sample was tumor tissue, taken from a patient whose treatment included radiotherapy and nephrectomy. CDR3 nucleotide sequence: TGCGCCAGCAGCCACTACGTTAGCGGGGGGACCCAAGAGACCCAGTACTTC. It encodes CASSHYVSGGTQETQYF.